These 31 T cell receptor beta chains were sequenced from one sample in a study of T cells in Graves' hyperthyroidism and ophthalmopathy. The source material, RNA transcripts, was used to amplify TCR beta CDR3 regions. HTBI primers were the set used in a first-round RT-PCR of the TCR CDR3. Using its own MiXCR run on the multiplex PCR reads, TCRdb lists one record per CDR3 protein. This sample has hundreds of thousands of distinct CDR3 sequences, with 35% to 45% found just once. Specimen: blood. Every receptor here comes from a man younger than 30 with Graves' hyperthyroidism.

This clonotype was counted ten times or more. The rearrangement links TRBV7-2 to TRBJ2-7; D uncertain. Germline V CDR1 and CDR2: SGHTA, FQGNSA. Trimming stripped 0 bases from V and 3 bases from J, with 9 bases between. This CDR3 is built from 14 residues. The CDR3 loop reads CASSLAAIYYEQYF. Written as DNA, the CDR3 is TGTGCCAGCAGCTTAGCGGCTATTTACTACGAGCAGTACTTC.

CDR3 coding DNA: TGTGCCAGCGGGGGAGAGGGGGGCAGGGAAGCTTTCTTT. This codes for CASGGEGGREAFF. The chain uses TRBV25-1 and TRBJ1-1; the D gene is possibly TRBD1 (6 bases). CDR3 length: 13 residues. V was clipped by 8 bases and J by 8 bases, with 18 bases between them. Germline-derived CDR1 and CDR2 are MGHDK and SYGVNS.

In its sample, this clonotype was seen many times. V and J are TRBV19 and TRBJ2-7, with 10 positions matching TRBD1. CDR3 size: 14 residues. Germline trimming cut 3 bases from V and 9 bases from J; bases unmatched to any gene: 8. Germline lookup yields CDR1 LNHDA and CDR2 SQIVND (reference sequence). In nucleotides, the CDR3 is TGTGCCAGTAGTATCGGGACAGGGGAGTTCGGGCAGTACTTC. Its translation is CASSIGTGEFGQYF.

This clonotype has a handful of counts. The chain carries TRBV7-2 and TRBJ1-2, with no clear D. The germline V gene encodes CDR1 SGHTA and CDR2 FQGNSA. Trimming took off 1 base at V and 2 bases at J, with 8 bases between the two ends. This CDR3 spans 14 amino acids. CDR3: CASSLGPRNYGYTF. CDR3 nucleotide sequence: TGTGCCAGCAGCTTAGGACCTAGAAACTATGGCTACACCTTC.

This clonotype occurred many times. The V call is TRBV20-1, the J call TRBJ1-4, with 12 bases that match TRBD1. The CDR3 is 15 residues long. CDR1 and CDR2 from the germline V gene are DFQATT and SNEGSKA (reference sequence). Trimming cost V 6 bases and J 11 bases; bases outside gene matches: 13. DNA of the CDR3: TGCAGTGCCCCCCTTTTGCCGGGACAGGGGGCGAAACTGTTTTTT. Translation: CSAPLLPGQGAKLFF.

This clonotype showed up just a few times. The rearrangement uses TRBV20-1 and TRBJ2-7; 8 bases are a match to TRBD2. The junction had 6 bases not matched to a gene; V was cut back by 6 bases and J by 2 bases. Germline CDR1 and CDR2: DFQATT and SNEGSKA (reference sequence). The CDR3 totals 13 residues. The CDR3 nucleotides are TGCAGTGCGGATACTAGCGGAACCTACGAGCAGTACTTC. This gives the protein CSADTSGTYEQYF.

This sequence joins TRBV19 and TRBJ1-1, with a tentative D call TRBD1 (6 bases). There are 16 residues in the CDR3. Looked up from germline, CDR1 is LNHDA and CDR2 is SQIVND (reference sequence). V was pared by 1 base and J by 1 base, with 13 bases between. The CDR3 DNA sequence: TGTGCCAGTAGTATAGTGGGGGCAGTGCCGAACACTGAAGCTTTCTTT. Residues: CASSIVGAVPNTEAFF.

The V and J genes are TRBV25-1 and TRBJ2-7; D not certain. The V gene lost 7 bases and the J gene lost 2 bases, with 12 bases spanning the gap. The CDR3 sequence is 13 residues long. Germline loops: CDR1 MGHDK, CDR2 SYGVNS. Here the CDR3 DNA reads TGTGCCAGCATTTCGGTAGGGCCCTACGAGCAGTACTTC. Translating it yields CASISVGPYEQYF.

The chain carries TRBV10-3 and TRBJ1-2, with D maybe TRBD1 (6 bases). CDR3 length equals 13 residues. CDR1 and CDR2 from the germline V gene are ENHRY and SYGVKD. Trimming took off 7 bases at V and 4 bases at J, with 13 bases between the two ends. The CDR3 bases are TGTGCCATCACCCCCGGACAGTTCTATGGCTACACCTTC. Translated, it gives CAITPGQFYGYTF.

This clonotype was detected a few times. V is TRBV5-6 and J is TRBJ2-7; 8 positions agree with TRBD2. After removal of 4 bases from V and 4 bases from J, the junction contained 10 bases not matched to a gene. The CDR3 is 15 residues long. CDR1 and CDR2 from the germline V gene are SGHDT and YYEEEE. The CDR3 sequence: CASSPRVAGIYEQYF. DNA of the CDR3: TGTGCCAGCAGCCCCCGCGTAGCGGGGATTTACGAGCAGTACTTC.

This clonotype was observed a few times. The rearrangement joins TRBV19 to TRBJ1-4, with D tentatively TRBD1 (5 bases). Per germline, CDR1 LNHDA and CDR2 SQIVND (reference sequence). The V gene lost 2 bases and the J gene lost 1 base, with 17 bases spanning the gap. The CDR3 spans 18 residues. CDR3 loop: CASSITGGFSGTNEKLFF. For the CDR3, the DNA is TGTGCCAGTAGTATAACAGGTGGTTTCTCGGGAACTAATGAAAAACTGTTTTTT.

The V and J genes are TRBV6-4 and TRBJ2-2; D gene unclear. Germline values: CDR1 MRHNA, CDR2 SNTAGT. This CDR3 has 14 amino acids. Trimming removed 0 bases at V and 7 bases at J, with 9 bases between. CDR3 DNA: TGTGCCAGCAGTGACTCAGACACTTACGGGGAGCTGTTTTTT. Its translation: CASSDSDTYGELFF.

The V and J genes are TRBV6-5 and TRBJ2-2; D is undetermined. With 10 bases removed from V and 0 bases from J, the gap between germline ends came to 6 bases. The CDR3 covers 12 residues. From germline, CDR1 is MNHEY and CDR2 SVGAGI. CDR3 residues: CAITANTGELFF. CDR3 nucleotides: TGTGCCATAACAGCGAACACCGGGGAGCTGTTTTTT.

This chain connects TRBV11-2 to TRBJ2-6, with D perhaps matching TRBD1 (5 bases). This CDR3 region has 15 residues. Trimming took 5 bases from V and 3 from J, leaving 11 bases between them. Germline-derived CDR1 and CDR2 are SGHAT and FQNNGV. The CDR3 region is CASSVRGGGANVLTF. The CDR3 nucleotides are TGTGCCAGCAGCGTTAGGGGTGGTGGGGCCAACGTCCTGACTTTC.

This chain links TRBV20-1 with TRBJ2-7; the match to TRBD2 covers 10 bases. V shed 1 base, J shed 0 bases, and the junction held 6 bases outside the gene matches. Germline V lookup: CDR1 DFQATT, CDR2 SNEGSKA (reference sequence). This CDR3 spans 16 amino acids. The CDR3 DNA is TGCAGTGCTAGAGGCGGGACTAGCGACTTCTCCTACGAGCAGTACTTC. It yields the protein CSARGGTSDFSYEQYF.

This clonotype turned up a few times. The CDR3 here is CASSLWGRGELFF. Written as DNA, the CDR3 is TGTGCCAGCAGTTTATGGGGTCGCGGGGAGCTGTTTTTT. The chain couples TRBV7-3 to TRBJ2-2; unclear D gene. The CDR3 is 13 residues long. CDR1 SGHTA and CDR2 FQGTGA come from the germline V gene. The V and J ends lost 6 bases and 7 bases respectively, with 12 bases between them.

J is TRBJ2-7 and V is TRBV20-1, with 9 bases that match TRBD2. There are 16 residues in the CDR3. Per germline, CDR1 DFQATT and CDR2 SNEGSKA (reference sequence). Trimming cost V 0 bases and J 0 bases; bases outside gene matches: 6. CDR3 nucleotide sequence: TGCAGTGCTAGAGATAGCGGGGGCCCTGACTCCTACGAGCAGTACTTC. Its protein is CSARDSGGPDSYEQYF.

This clonotype was counted between two and nine times. The genes are TRBV6-5 and TRBJ1-1, with unresolved D. The germline V and J ends were trimmed by 5 bases and 2 bases, with 12 bases remaining between them. Germline V CDR1 and CDR2: MNHEY, SVGAGI. The length of the CDR3 is 14 residues. The CDR3 DNA sequence: TGTGCCAGCAGTATGGCAGCTCAAAACACTGAAGCTTTCTTT. Translation gives CASSMAAQNTEAFF.

The chain is built from TRBV7-6 and TRBJ1-5; D not certain. The CDR3 spans 16 residues. CDR1 and CDR2 from the germline V gene are SGHVS and FNYEAQ. The germline V and J ends were trimmed by 0 bases and 5 bases, with 14 bases remaining between them. CDR3 nucleotide sequence: TGTGCCAGCAGCTTAGCGGCCGGGGTACTCGATCAGCCCCAGCATTTT. It is translated as CASSLAAGVLDQPQHF.

This rearrangement joins TRBV4-2 to TRBJ2-5, with D tentatively TRBD1 or TRBD2 (5 bases each). Trimming shortened V by 0 bases and J by 5 bases, and 13 bases separated the two germline ends. CDR1 and CDR2 (germline): LGHNA, YNFKEQ. This CDR3 comprises 15 residues. In nucleotides, the CDR3 is TGTGCCAGCAGCCAAGATTCGGGGAAGGGGGAGACCCAGTACTTC. Translating gives CASSQDSGKGETQYF.

The chain carries TRBV25-1 and TRBJ2-5; 8 nucleotides align to TRBD2. Germline CDR1 reads MGHDK; CDR2 reads SYGVNS. Germline trimming cut 8 bases from V and 4 bases from J; bases unmatched to any gene: 3. This CDR3 contains 12 residues. CDR3 loop: CASSTSVETQYF. The CDR3 DNA is TGTGCCAGCTCGACTAGCGTAGAGACCCAGTACTTC.

A few counts support this clonotype. This chain joins TRBV4-1 and TRBJ1-5; no reliable D call. Germline CDR1 MGHRA, CDR2 YSYEKL. This CDR3 is 15 amino acids long. V was clipped by 2 bases and J by 3 bases, with 11 bases between them. The CDR3 is CASSQSGPFNQPQHF. The CDR3 coding sequence is TGCGCCAGCAGCCAATCCGGGCCCTTCAATCAGCCCCAGCATTTT.

This clonotype was observed a few times. This chain uses TRBV10-3 with TRBJ1-5, with D unresolved. The germline V gene encodes CDR1 ENHRY and CDR2 SYGVKD. V dropped 4 bases and J dropped 7 bases, with 5 bases sitting between them. This CDR3 is 11 amino acids long. CDR3 nucleotides: TGTGCCATCAGTGGCGGACAGCCCCAGCATTTT. It codes for CAISGGQPQHF.

There are a few counts of this clonotype. The rearrangement uses TRBV7-9 and TRBJ1-5; maybe TRBD1 (5 bases). The CDR3 covers 14 residues. The V and J ends lost 5 bases and 5 bases respectively, with 13 bases between them. From germline, CDR1 is SEHNR and CDR2 FQNEAQ (reference sequence). The CDR3 DNA sequence: TGTGCCAGCAGCCGATCAGGGTTCGATCAGCCCCAGCATTTT. It specifies CASSRSGFDQPQHF.

In its sample, this clonotype was seen a few times. The chain couples TRBV7-9 to TRBJ1-4, with D hard to call. V was trimmed by 4 bases and J by 8 bases, leaving 14 bases between them. Germline CDR1 reads SEHNR; CDR2 reads FQNEAQ (reference sequence). The CDR3 is made up of 14 amino acids. DNA for the CDR3: TGTGCCAGCAGCTCGACGGACCGGAGAGAAAAACTGTTTTTT. Encoded protein: CASSSTDRREKLFF.

This clonotype was counted ten times or more. The chain joins TRBV7-2 to TRBJ2-6; D is unclear. The CDR3 runs to 15 residues. Germline-derived CDR1 and CDR2 are SGHTA and FQGNSA. Trimming removed 2 bases from V and 2 bases from J, with 7 bases in between. CDR3 sequence reads: CASSLREAGANVLTF. Here the CDR3 DNA reads TGTGCCAGCAGCTTACGAGAGGCTGGGGCCAACGTCCTGACTTTC.

The chain employs TRBV7-2 and TRBJ2-7; TRBD2 matches 12 bases. V lost 4 bases and J lost 5; bases outside the gene matches: 6. The CDR3 length is 15 residues. Germline V CDR1 and CDR2: SGHTA, FQGNSA. The CDR3 DNA reads TGTGCCAGCAGCTCCCTAGCGGGGGGGATCCACGAGCAGTACTTC. This gives the protein CASSSLAGGIHEQYF.

Many counts were recorded for this clonotype. This chain uses TRBV9 with TRBJ1-6; TRBD1 might be the D (5 bases). Looked up from germline, CDR1 is SGDLS and CDR2 is YYNGEE. Trimming removed 0 bases from V and 5 bases from J, with 9 bases in between. The CDR3 has 15 residues. CDR3 in amino acids: CASSVETGDNSPLHF. The DNA for the CDR3 is TGTGCCAGCAGCGTAGAAACAGGAGATAATTCACCCCTCCACTTT. Full variable domain (rest looked up from reference TRBV9 and TRBJ1-6): DSGVTQTPKHLITATGQRVTLRCSPRSGDLSVYWYQQSLDQGLQFLIQYYNGEERAKGNILERFSAQQFPDLHSELNLSSLELGDSALYFCASSVETGDNSPLHFGNGTRLTVT.

A single count supports this clonotype. The chain carries TRBV9 and TRBJ1-2; 8 bases fit TRBD1. The CDR3 totals 12 residues. The V segment lost 3 bases and the J segment 9 bases; nucleotides outside the gene matches: 4. CDR1 is SGDLS, CDR2 YYNGEE, per germline. CDR3 DNA: TGTGCCAGCAGCGGAACAGGGGGACGCTACACCTTC. Amino acids: CASSGTGGRYTF.

This clonotype was recorded at least ten times. The V and J genes are TRBV19 and TRBJ1-3; D is unresolved. The V and J ends lost 5 bases and 1 base respectively, with 12 bases between them. Germline V CDR1 and CDR2: LNHDA, SQIVND (reference sequence). This CDR3 contains 15 residues. CDR3 loop: CASSERPSSGNTIYF. In DNA, the CDR3 is TGTGCCAGTAGTGAACGTCCAAGTTCTGGAAACACCATATATTTT.

The rearrangement joins TRBV29-1 to TRBJ1-2; D is unresolved. The germline V and J ends were trimmed by 0 bases and 8 bases, with 19 bases remaining between them. CDR3 length: 15 residues. Germline assignment: CDR1 SQVTM and CDR2 ANQGSEA. The CDR3: CSVEDTREGPPGYTF. The CDR3 DNA is TGCAGCGTTGAAGACACAAGGGAGGGCCCTCCGGGCTACACCTTC.